This T cell receptor (beta chain) is from a study of shared clonotypes between healthy human individuals. CD45RO-negative cells were positively selected for CCR7, leaving out terminally differentiated effector memory CD45RA+ cells. Assay used: immunoSEQ multiplex PCR; TCRdb lists only in-frame clones, some missing. The table lists 2 million to 2.5 million clones, roughly 95% of them singletons. General observations from the study: Naive CD4 clonotypes were shared across a few donors at roughly 5.3%. Relative to clonotypes present in all four donors, those not shared had lower generation probabilities.

Of note for this clone: Antigen: not known.

The origin of this receptor is a man in his late teens or twenties in good health. Specimen: naive CD8+ T cells sorted from blood.

For the CDR3, the DNA is TGTGCCAGCAGGCAGGGGGCCGGTCAGCCCCAGCATTTT. Its translation: CASRQGAGQPQHF. J is TRBJ1-5 and V is TRBV6-5; 8 nucleotides match TRBD1. The CDR3 loop spans 13 amino acids. CDR1 is MNHEY and CDR2 is SVGAGI in the germline V gene. V trimming: 6 bases; J trimming: 6 bases; junction bases outside the gene matches: 4.